The 27 T cell receptor beta chains below come from one sample, sequenced in a study of T-cell memory formation after mild COVID-19. In TCRdb, the 5' RACE reads were re-called with MiXCR into one record per CDR3 protein. The sample has roughly 170,000 distinct CDR3 sequences; around a sixth are singletons. The sequenced sample was PBMCs or a T cell subset sorted from them (not recorded which). These TCRs come from a man aged 18 to 29 who had mild COVID-19 (a few samples of this study predate the infection). Cell type and time point are not known.

The chain recombines TRBV7-2 with TRBJ2-2, with 9 bases lining up with TRBD1. V lost 3 bases and J lost 6; bases outside the gene matches: 5. Germline CDR1 SGHTA, CDR2 FQGNSA. The CDR3 consists of 15 residues. The CDR3 DNA follows: TGTGCCAGCAGCTTTACAGGGGGCATAGCCGGGGAGCTGTTTTTT. Translated: CASSFTGGIAGELFF.

This clonotype was seen ten or more times. The V and J genes are TRBV2 and TRBJ2-2; D may match TRBD1 or TRBD2 (5 bases each). V was cut by 6 bases and J by 2 bases, with 16 bases left in between. The germline V gene encodes CDR1 SNHLY and CDR2 FYNNEI. This CDR3 region has 16 residues. DNA of the CDR3: TGTGCCAGCAGCGATACCGGGACGATAAACACCGGGGAGCTGTTTTTT. This gives the protein CASSDTGTINTGELFF. Based on the CDR3 plus reference TRBV2 and TRBJ2-2, the full variable domain is EPEVTQTPSHQVTQMGQEVILRCVPISNHLYFYWYRQILGQKVEFLVSFYNNEISEKSEIFDDQFSVERPDGSNFTLKIRSTKLEDSAMYFCASSDTGTINTGELFFGEGSRLTVL.

The chain is built from TRBV2 and TRBJ2-3; D possibly matches TRBD1 or TRBD2 (5 bases each). Germline V gene lookup returns CDR1 SNHLY and CDR2 FYNNEI. V was trimmed by 2 bases and J by 2 bases, leaving 8 bases between them. The CDR3 consists of 14 residues. This CDR3 is CASSETGPTDTQYF. CDR3 DNA: TGTGCCAGCAGTGAAACGGGGCCCACAGATACGCAGTATTTT.

The CDR3: CASSLVGGGAPGETQYF. CDR3 DNA sequence: TGTGCCAGCAGCTTAGTTGGCGGGGGGGCCCCTGGAGAGACCCAGTACTTC. The chain carries TRBV7-2 and TRBJ2-5; TRBD2 matches 9 bases. The CDR3 length is 17 residues. J lost 4 bases, V lost 1 base, and 10 bases had no gene match. Germline lookup yields CDR1 SGHTA and CDR2 FQGNSA.

The chain recombines TRBV4-3 with TRBJ2-1; no clear D. V was shortened by 0 bases and J by 2 bases, with 17 bases between the two germline ends. Germline V gene data show CDR1 as LGHNA and CDR2 as YSLEER. The CDR3 covers 18 residues. Here the CDR3 reads CASSQEGMSWQTYNEQFF. The CDR3 DNA reads TGCGCCAGCAGCCAAGAGGGGATGAGTTGGCAGACCTACAATGAGCAGTTCTTC.

The V and J genes are TRBV20-1 and TRBJ2-1; D might be TRBD2 (7 bases). Germline-derived CDR1 and CDR2 are DFQATT and SNEGSKA (reference sequence). The CDR3 is 15 residues long. The V and J ends lost 6 bases and 10 bases respectively, with 25 bases between them. CDR3 coding DNA: TGCAGTGCCTGTACGGGGGGCTCCTATTCGGGGGAGCAGTTCTTC. This codes for CSACTGGSYSGEQFF.

Only a few counts were recorded for this clonotype. The V and J genes are TRBV6-5 and TRBJ1-1; 7 nucleotides agree with TRBD1. V shed 5 bases and J 10 bases; nucleotides not matched to a gene: 10. This CDR3 is built from 13 residues. Germline lookup yields CDR1 MNHEY and CDR2 SVGAGI. The CDR3 sequence is CASSPRQGQAAFF. The DNA of the CDR3 is TGTGCCAGCAGTCCGCGACAGGGTCAGGCAGCTTTCTTT.

CDR3 sequence: CAISEGTDTQYF. CDR3 sequence (DNA): TGTGCCATCAGTGAAGGAACAGATACGCAGTATTTT. The chain has TRBV10-3 and TRBJ2-3; D remains unclear. Trimming took off 3 bases at V and 3 bases at J, with 4 bases between the two ends. Germline V lookup: CDR1 ENHRY, CDR2 SYGVKD. The length of the CDR3 is 12 residues.

The rearrangement joins TRBV2 to TRBJ2-3; 7 bases are shared with TRBD1. The CDR3 consists of 14 residues. V dropped 5 bases and J dropped 4; count of bases not matched to a gene: 6. Germline CDR1 is SNHLY and CDR2 is FYNNEI. CDR3 loop: CASSSQGRSDTQYF. The CDR3 DNA is TGTGCCAGCAGTTCACAGGGGAGATCAGATACGCAGTATTTT.

There are a few counts of this clonotype. The chain couples TRBV4-2 to TRBJ2-1; D perhaps matches TRBD2 (6 bases). This CDR3 comprises 13 residues. V was trimmed by 4 bases and J by 9 bases, leaving 13 bases between them. The germline CDR1 and CDR2 sequences are LGHNA and YNFKEQ. CDR3 DNA sequence: TGTGCCAGCAGCCCTCGGGGAGGAGGTGAGCAGTTCTTC. As protein: CASSPRGGGEQFF.

This rearrangement joins TRBV7-6 to TRBJ2-7; 10 bases are a match to TRBD1. V shed 5 bases, J shed 7 bases, and the junction held 8 bases outside the gene matches. The CDR3 is made up of 14 amino acids. Germline V gives CDR1 SGHVS, CDR2 FNYEAQ. CDR3 in amino acids: CASSRDRGSGEQYV. CDR3 nucleotide sequence: TGTGCCAGCAGCCGGGACAGGGGCAGTGGAGAGCAGTACGTC.

This chain links TRBV6-6 with TRBJ1-3; TRBD1 aligns across 7 bases. The CDR3 has 14 amino acids. The germline V gene has CDR1 MNHNY and CDR2 SVGAGI (reference sequence). V shed 5 bases, J shed 0 bases, and the junction held 1 base outside the gene matches. The chain's CDR3 is CASSGTDSGNTIYF. CDR3 DNA sequence: TGTGCCAGCAGTGGGACAGACTCTGGAAACACCATATATTTT.

The sample holds many counts of this clonotype. The chain recombines TRBV6-4 with TRBJ2-6; 8 positions match TRBD1. Germline V gives CDR1 MRHNA, CDR2 SNTAGT. The CDR3 is 16 amino acids. V shed 0 bases and J 2 bases; nucleotides not matched to a gene: 0. The CDR3 bases are TGTGCCAGCAGTGACTCGACAGGGGCTGGGGCCAACGTCCTGACTTTC. Its translation is CASSDSTGAGANVLTF.

J is TRBJ2-1 and V is TRBV5-1, with 8 bases fitting TRBD2. After removal of 0 bases from V and 9 bases from J, the junction contained 5 bases not matched to a gene. The CDR3 is 14 residues long. Germline CDR1 and CDR2: SGHRS and YFSETQ. CDR3 DNA: TGCGCCAGCAGCTTGGAGCGGGGGTCGCTTGAGCAGTTCTTC. Its translation is CASSLERGSLEQFF.

In this sample, this clonotype turned up a few times. The genes are TRBV5-1 and TRBJ1-2; no firm D call. Trimming stripped 4 bases from V and 4 bases from J, with 11 bases between. CDR1 is SGHRS and CDR2 is YFSETQ in the germline V gene. The CDR3 runs 13 residues. The CDR3 DNA reads TGCGCCAGCAGCACGGAGTCGTCCTATGGCTACACCTTC. It encodes CASSTESSYGYTF. The full variable domain, with the rest looked up from reference TRBV5-1 and TRBJ1-2, is KAGVTQTPRYLIKTRGQQVTLSCSPISGHRSVSWYQQTPGQGLQFLFEYFSETQRNKGNFPGRFSGRQFSNSRSEMNVSTLELGDSALYLCASSTESSYGYTFGSGTRLTVV.

In this sample, this clonotype turned up a few times. J is TRBJ1-5 and V is TRBV10-3; no firm D call. Per the germline V gene, CDR1 is ENHRY and CDR2 is SYGVKD. CDR3 length: 13 amino acids. The V gene lost 5 bases and the J gene lost 6 bases, with 11 bases spanning the gap. The CDR3 coding sequence is TGTGCCATCAGTCTCGGGGAGGGTCAGCCCCAGCATTTT. It specifies CAISLGEGQPQHF.

This clonotype was recorded a few times. V gene TRBV7-3 combines with J gene TRBJ2-1, with 13 bases that match TRBD2. V lost 4 bases to trimming and J lost 0 bases; unmatched junction nucleotides: 15. This CDR3 has 21 residues. From germline, CDR1 is SGHTA and CDR2 FQGTGA. The CDR3 reads CASSSQGQRTSGGSSYNEQFF. CDR3 in DNA: TGTGCCAGCAGCTCCCAGGGACAGCGGACTAGCGGGGGTTCCTCCTACAATGAGCAGTTCTTC.

The chain links TRBV9 to TRBJ1-3; D gene ambiguous. The germline V and J ends were trimmed by 4 bases and 1 base, with 12 bases remaining between them. CDR1 is SGDLS and CDR2 is YYNGEE in the germline V gene. This CDR3 region has 15 residues. The CDR3 DNA sequence: TGTGCCAGCAGCAAGGACCTGTCTTCTGGAAACACCATATATTTT. Its protein product is CASSKDLSSGNTIYF.

The chain couples TRBV12-3 or TRBV12-4 to TRBJ2-7, with TRBD2 matching over 8 bases. This CDR3 has 15 amino acids. The V gene end was trimmed by 5 bases and the J gene end by 2 bases; junction bases not matched to a gene: 8. The CDR3 loop is CASSPLAGGPYEQYF. The CDR3 DNA sequence: TGTGCCAGCAGTCCCCTGGCGGGGGGCCCCTACGAGCAGTACTTC.

This clonotype has a handful of counts. The rearrangement links TRBV11-3 to TRBJ2-1; 7 nucleotides align to TRBD2. Losses at the gene ends were 5 bases for V and 5 bases for J; bases not matched to a gene: 9. The CDR3 has 15 residues. Germline V lookup: CDR1 SGHNT, CDR2 YENEEA. CDR3 loop: CASSLGFRGDNEQFF. The CDR3 DNA reads as TGTGCCAGCAGCCTAGGATTCCGGGGGGACAATGAGCAGTTCTTC.

This clonotype occurred a few times. This rearrangement joins TRBV6-6 to TRBJ1-2; TRBD1 might be the D (5 bases). The V end lost 0 bases, the J end lost 3 bases, and 8 bases lay between the germline ends. The CDR3 extends over 14 amino acids. The germline CDR1 and CDR2 sequences are MNHNY and SVGAGI (reference sequence). CDR3 sequence reads: CASSYSGTDYGYTF. The DNA for the CDR3 is TGTGCCAGCAGTTACTCCGGGACCGACTATGGCTACACCTTC.

The chain couples TRBV20-1 to TRBJ1-5, with D possibly being TRBD1 (6 bases). V was trimmed by 5 bases and J by 5 bases, leaving 13 bases between them. The germline V gene encodes CDR1 DFQATT and CDR2 SNEGSKA (reference sequence). The CDR3 contains 13 residues. In DNA form, the CDR3 reads TGCAGTGCTTTTCAAGGGGGGTATCAGCCCCAGCATTTT. It specifies CSAFQGGYQPQHF.

This clonotype was recorded many times. The chain couples TRBV5-1 to TRBJ2-5; D is possibly TRBD1 (5 bases). Germline CDR1 SGHRS, CDR2 YFSETQ. V was trimmed by 1 base and J by 4 bases, leaving 5 bases between them. The CDR3 is 12 residues long. The CDR3 region is CASSLRGETQYF. DNA for the CDR3: TGCGCCAGCAGCTTGAGGGGAGAGACCCAGTACTTC.

The rearrangement joins TRBV2 to TRBJ1-4, with 10 bases lining up with TRBD1. The CDR3 length is 14 residues. With V trimmed by 8 bases and J by 7 bases, 7 bases remained unmatched. In germline, CDR1 is SNHLY, CDR2 FYNNEI. The CDR3 sequence is CASQLTGGSEKLFF. CDR3 bases: TGTGCCAGCCAGCTGACAGGGGGCTCTGAAAAACTGTTTTTT.

Only a few counts were recorded for this clonotype. The chain couples TRBV12-3 or TRBV12-4 to TRBJ1-6; 11 positions agree with TRBD1. Trimming removed 5 bases from V and 6 bases from J; junction bases left unmatched: 3. The CDR3 runs to 15 residues. CDR3 nucleotide sequence: TGTGCCAGCAGTCCGGGACAGGGGGGTAATTCACCCCTCCACTTT. Encoded protein: CASSPGQGGNSPLHF.

This clonotype was found a few times. V usage is TRBV6-2 or TRBV6-3 and J usage is TRBJ2-1; D not resolved. The length of the CDR3 is 12 residues. CDR1 and CDR2 (germline): MNHEY, SVGEGT. V dropped 5 bases and J dropped 5 bases, with 7 bases sitting between them. The CDR3 here is CASSPTDNEQFF. The CDR3 bases are TGTGCCAGCAGTCCTACAGACAATGAGCAGTTCTTC.

This clonotype has only a few counts. CDR3 sequence: CASSDRMNTEAFF. In DNA, the CDR3 is TGTGCCAGCAGTGATCGGATGAACACTGAAGCTTTCTTT. V is TRBV7-3 and J is TRBJ1-1, with no clear D. V was trimmed by 6 bases and J by 0 bases, leaving 8 bases between them. The CDR3 has 13 residues. CDR1 SGHTA and CDR2 FQGTGA come from the germline V gene.